The sequence of this T cell receptor beta chain was determined in a study of blood T cell repertoires in COVID-19. Study in general: The samples span acute and convalescent COVID-19 from the United States, Italy and Spain.

Assay used: immunoSEQ multiplex PCR; TCRdb lists only in-frame clones, some missing. The profile shows over 25,000 clones, roughly nine tenths of them singletons. The receptor was isolated from a man between 65 and 85 years old with active or convalescent COVID-19. The sequenced material came from peripheral blood.

CDR3 protein: CATAYLDTQYF. DNA of the CDR3: TGTGCCACCGCGTACTTAGATACGCAGTATTTT. The rearrangement links TRBV24-1 to TRBJ2-3; D is uncertain. Trimming removed 9 bases at V and 5 bases at J, with 8 bases between. Per the germline V gene, CDR1 is KGHDR and CDR2 is SFDVKD. The CDR3 loop spans 11 amino acids.